Sequencing of this TCR beta chain was carried out in a study of Ad26.COV2.S vaccination and SARS-CoV-2 variants (dated by TCRdb to about 2021). Broadly, across the study: Donors in the vaccine arm were drawn from COV1001, a multicentre, randomized, double-blind, placebo-controlled phase I-IIa trial testing Ad26.COV2.S in healthy adults. Ad26.COV2.S was administered intramuscularly at a dose of 5x10^10 or 1x10^11 viral particles, either as one shot or as two shots given 56 days apart. TCRbeta repertoire sequencing was used to assess the specificity and breadth of SARS-CoV-2-reactive T cell receptors after Ad26.COV2.S vaccination. A total of around 32 samples were included in the TCR-sequenced set, comprising some 20 Ad26.COV2.S vaccine recipients, 5 placebo recipients and 8 SARS-CoV-2 convalescent individuals. Trial participants were randomized into five groups of five, in which low-dose or high-dose Ad26.COV2.S was given once or twice, or placebo was given on both occasions. Throughout the experiments and outcome assessment, investigators stayed blinded to trial group allocation. General study outcomes and caveats: After vaccination, substantial breadth of spike-specific CD8+ and CD4+ T cell responses was reported. The study lacked the statistical power to compare responses across vaccine doses or regimens. The authors noted that the TCR breadth and depth analyses may have underestimated total T cell responses. Ad26.COV2.S recipients had higher spike-specific TCR breadth than placebo recipients (P = 0.0014). Vaccine and placebo recipients had comparable non-spike TCR breadth, which fits with the vaccine containing only spike.

Read against the paper, the sample's treatment or condition label means: 15 to 20 received Ad26.COV2.S at low or high dose, single or two shots; about 5 received placebo; per-sample allocation not given. For vaccine and placebo recipients, the sequenced repertoires came from samples collected on day 63 after the first injection. In Cohort 1b, about 25 adults aged 18-55 years were enrolled at a single site in Boston, USA, between 29 July and 7 August 2020. As a vaccine, Ad26.COV2.S was a replication-incompetent adenovirus type 26 vector that expressed a prefusion-stabilized SARS-CoV-2 spike protein derived from the original Wuhan strain. Relative to germline, V is 2 bases shorter and J is 7 bases shorter, with 16 bases between their ends. Measured from the cysteine to the phenylalanine, the CDR3 is 15 residues long. The sequence is cut down to CDR3 DNA, 45 bases in frame from base 1. Looking up the germline V gene yields CDR1 SGHRS and CDR2 YFSETQ.

To note about this clone: Its antigen remains undetermined. No per-base quality is available; no much larger clone lies one base away.

The immunoSEQ Assay was used to sequence TCRbeta CDR3 regions. After extraction, genomic DNA underwent amplification by bias-controlled multiplex PCR, followed by high-throughput sequencing. Per the original workflow: To quantify the absolute abundance of each unique TCRbeta CDR3 region, sequences were collapsed and filtered. T cell fraction was estimated by normalization of TCRbeta template counts to usable DNA, with usable DNA being measured through amplification of reference genes present in all nucleated cells. Repertoire TCRs were annotated as SARS-CoV-2-specific when V gene, CDR3 amino acid sequence and J gene were exactly matched to a known reactive TCR set. The reference SARS-CoV-2 TCR set came from MIRA and was filtered for enrichment in COVID-19-positive ImmuneCODE repertoires, removing public or cross-reactive TCRs. Drawing on the MIRA antigens, annotated TCRs were analysed further at the level of specific ORF or position within ORF. Breadth was defined as the number of annotated unique rearrangements divided by the total number of unique productive rearrangements, and depth was defined as the summed frequency of the annotated unique rearrangements. Two-sided Wilcoxon rank-sum tests were applied when comparing TCR breadth between groups. TCRdb obtained this table from immuneACCESS and retained in-frame rearrangements with V and J assigned. These tables miss some clones; where compared with another copy, unresolved V genes account for less than half of the shortfall, and the remainder is unexplained. V and J calls and clone size are copied from that table; D and trimming were computed from the DNA. This sample gives about 400,000 clones in total; 88% of them show up just once. Approximately 4% of the sample comes from the top ten.

This receptor was taken from a person aged 18-65 years who received the Ad26.COV2.S COVID-19 vaccine or a placebo. The chain is assembled from TRBV5-1 and TRBJ2-1; a tentative D match to TRBD2 spans 5 bases. Specimen: peripheral blood, collected in a trial of Ad26.COV2.S vaccine versus placebo. CDR3 loop: CASSFAGVRSNEQFF. The base sequence is TGCGCCAGCAGCTTTGCCGGGGTCCGGAGTAATGAGCAGTTCTTC.